A single sample is the source of the 3 T cell receptor beta chains below, sequenced in a study of blood T cell repertoires in COVID-19. Assay: immunoSEQ multiplex PCR; the TCRdb copy retains only in-frame clones and omits some. The sample includes roughly 140,000 clones, about 84% of them seen just once. The sample comprised PBMCs or T cells enriched from blood (not recorded which). These receptors all come from a woman under 30 who had been exposed to COVID-19.

This chain connects TRBV28 to TRBJ2-1; 10 positions match TRBD2. V lost 6 bases, J lost 4 bases, and 6 bases stayed unmatched. The CDR3 runs 15 residues. Germline loops: CDR1 MDHEN, CDR2 SYDVKM. This CDR3 is CASRASGSAYNEQFF. In DNA, the CDR3 is TGTGCCAGCAGAGCTAGCGGGAGTGCATACAATGAGCAGTTCTTC.

The chain is built from TRBV5-1 and TRBJ2-1; D remains ambiguous. Looked up from germline, CDR1 is SGHRS and CDR2 is YFSETQ. V was clipped by 0 bases and J by 9 bases, with 7 bases between them. CDR3 length equals 12 residues. CDR3 nucleotide sequence: TGCGCCAGCAGCTTGGGGCTCCGTGAGCAGTTCTTC. Its translation: CASSLGLREQFF.

The rearrangement uses TRBV18 and TRBJ1-2; 9 bases are a match to TRBD1. V trimming: 6 bases; J trimming: 6 bases; junction bases outside the gene matches: 14. Germline V gene lookup returns CDR1 KGHSH and CDR2 LQKENI. The CDR3 runs to 16 residues. DNA for the CDR3: TGTGCCAGCTCGACAGGGGGACTGATTGGTAGCCATGGCTACACCTTC. It specifies CASSTGGLIGSHGYTF.